These 2 T cell receptor beta chains share one sample of origin, sequenced in a study of T cell responses to AZD1222 COVID-19 vaccine. Sequencing was performed with immunoSEQ multiplex PCR; in TCRdb, only in-frame clones are kept and a portion is missing. The table has fewer than 200,000 clones, 85% to 95% seen once. Source: peripheral blood, taken on day 0 of AZD1222 vaccination. The source of these receptors is an adult in good health.

CDR3 coding DNA: TGTGCCAGCAGCTTAAGAGGGGTGCCGGGCTACACCTTC. Encoded protein: CASSLRGVPGYTF. The chain recombines TRBV7-9 with TRBJ1-2; weak D call: TRBD1 (5 bases). The V and J ends lost 2 bases and 8 bases respectively, with 12 bases between them. Germline V CDR1 and CDR2: SEHNR, FQNEAQ (reference sequence). The CDR3 consists of 13 residues.

V gene TRBV2 combines with J gene TRBJ1-6; D gene ambiguous. V lost 5 bases, J lost 8 bases, and 10 bases lay in between. Germline CDR1 reads SNHLY; CDR2 reads FYNNEI. The CDR3 totals 13 residues. The CDR3 protein is CASSSQPYSPLHF. CDR3 coding DNA: TGTGCCAGCAGTAGCCAGCCTTATTCACCCCTCCACTTT. Full variable domain (rest looked up from reference TRBV2 and TRBJ1-6): EPEVTQTPSHQVTQMGQEVILRCVPISNHLYFYWYRQILGQKVEFLVSFYNNEISEKSEIFDDQFSVERPDGSNFTLKIRSTKLEDSAMYFCASSSQPYSPLHFGNGTRLTVT.